A selection of T cell receptor beta chains follows, all from one sample in a study of cytomegalovirus exposure and HLA in healthy donors. The protocol was immunoSEQ multiplex PCR, while the TCRdb copy is restricted to in-frame clones and leaves out a portion. This table holds about 160,000 clones, roughly 80% found once. The sequenced material came from PBMCs. All receptors derive from a woman in her twenties or thirties in good health and CMV-seronegative. The CDR3 runs from the conserved cysteine through the conserved F or W. A D gene is named only where the DNA matches it firmly. Clone size is stated in some rows and not others, as once, few, many or a class when expanded.

NA | NA | TRBJ2-7 | TRBV11-2 | TGTGCCAGCAGCTTACGCGACAGGAGCTCCTACGAGCAGTACTTC | CASSLRDRSSYEQYF
once | NA | TRBJ2-3 | TRBV9 | TGTGCCAGCAGCCTCGGGGGACAGACAGATACGCAGTATTTT | CASSLGGQTDTQYF
NA | NA | TRBJ1-6 | TRBV7-2 | TGTGCCAGCAGCAGCAGGGTTGGGCATAATTCACCCCTCCACTTT | CASSSRVGHNSPLHF
NA | NA | TRBJ1-2 | TRBV11-1 | TGTGCCAGCAGCTTAGGCGGAGCTGGCTACACCTTC | CASSLGGAGYTF
NA | TRBD2 | TRBJ2-1 | TRBV5-1 | TGTGCCAGCAGCTTCCGCGGGGGGGCCTCCGGTGAGCAGTTCTTC | CASSFRGGASGEQFF
few | TRBD1 | TRBJ1-1 | TRBV10-3 | TGTGCCATCGACGGGACAGTGAACACTGAAGCTTTCTTT | CAIDGTVNTEAFF
NA | NA | TRBJ2-2 | TRBV5-1 | TGCGCCAGCAGCTTTTCCGGGACTAACACCGGGGAGCTGTTTTTT | CASSFSGTNTGELFF
NA | NA | TRBJ1-2 | TRBV5-4 | TGTGCCAGCAGCTTGAGGGAGGGGAGCTATGGCTACACCTTC | CASSLREGSYGYTF
NA | TRBD2 | TRBJ2-1 | TRBV10-3 | TGTGCCATCAGGACTAGCGGGGACGATGAGCAGTTCTTC | CAIRTSGDDEQFF
NA | NA | TRBJ2-5 | TRBV5-5 | TGTGCCAGCACCCCGGATGGGAGGAAGGAAGAGACCCAGTACTTC | CASTPDGRKEETQYF
few | NA | TRBJ1-1 | TRBV6-1 | TGTGCCAGCAGTCAAAACCGGGTTAACACTGAAGCTTTCTTT | CASSQNRVNTEAFF
NA | NA | TRBJ2-3 | TRBV5-6 | TGTGCCAGCGAGGGCTACACAGGGTCTCGAGATACGCAGTATTTT | CASEGYTGSRDTQYF
few | NA | TRBJ1-1 | TRBV5-1 | TGCGCCAGCAGCTTGGGGGGGGCCTCCCGGGGGGCCACTGAAGCTTTCTTT | CASSLGGASRGATEAFF
once | NA | TRBJ2-3 | TRBV9 | TGTGCCAGCAGCGTAGGCCTAGCTACGCAGTATTTT | CASSVGLATQYF
NA | TRBD2 | TRBJ2-3 | TRBV13 | TGTGCCAGCAGCCCGGGGACGGCGGGAGGGACGCAGTATTTT | CASSPGTAGGTQYF
NA | TRBD1 | TRBJ1-3 | TRBV28 | TGTGCCAGCAGTTTATTCCCCCAGGGGGGTGGAAACACCATATATTTT | CASSLFPQGGGNTIYF
once | NA | TRBJ1-5 | TRBV30 | TGTGCCTGGAGTGTTGCGGATGATCAGCCCCAGCATTTT | CAWSVADDQPQHF
NA | NA | TRBJ1-1 | TRBV7-2 | TGTGCCAGCAGCTGGTACAGGGCGTACACTGAAGCTTTCTTT | CASSWYRAYTEAFF
NA | NA | TRBJ1-3 | TRBV25-1 | TGTGCCAGCAGTGCATCCAACTCTGGAAACACCATATATTTT | CASSASNSGNTIYF
NA | NA | TRBJ1-5 | TRBV7-2 | TGTGCCAGCAGCGAACGTCCTCGGGAGCAACCCCAGCATTTT | CASSERPREQPQHF
NA | NA | TRBJ2-5 | TRBV7-2 | TGTGCCAGCAGCACACTAGCTGTGGGGGAGACCCAGTACTTC | CASSTLAVGETQYF
NA | NA | TRBJ2-2 | TRBV2 | TGTGCCAGCGGGTCGGGGAGAACAGCGACCGGGGAGCTGTTTTTT | CASGSGRTATGELFF
NA | TRBD2 | TRBJ2-3 | TRBV10-1 | TGCGCCAGCAGGGTTGGGGAAAGCGGGGGGCCTACTAGCACAGATACGCAGTATTTT | CASRVGESGGPTSTDTQYF
NA | TRBD2 | TRBJ2-7 | TRBV7-9 | TGTGCCAGCAGCTTAGGGACTAGCGGGGGGGCCTACGAGCAGTACTTC | CASSLGTSGGAYEQYF
NA | NA | TRBJ1-1 | TRBV29-1 | TGCAGCGTTGCGGGGTTTTTCACTGAAGCTTTCTTT | CSVAGFFTEAFF
NA | NA | TRBJ1-4 | TRBV18 | TGTGCCAGCTCACTGAGCTCGAATGAAAAACTGTTTTTT | CASSLSSNEKLFF
NA | NA | TRBJ2-1 | TRBV6-6 | TGTGCCAGCAGCCGTGGCGAGGGGGGGGTTAATGAGCAGTTCTTC | CASSRGEGGVNEQFF
NA | TRBD1 | TRBJ2-5 | TRBV5-6 | TGTGCCAGCAGATATAGGACAGGGGAAGAGACCCAGTACTTC | CASRYRTGEETQYF
NA | NA | TRBJ2-3 | TRBV11-1 | TGTGCCAGCAGCCCCGGGTTCGCCACAGATACGCAGTATTTT | CASSPGFATDTQYF
few | TRBD1 | TRBJ1-1 | TRBV29-1 | TGCAGCTACACAGGGGCCATGAACACTGAAGCTTTCTTT | CSYTGAMNTEAFF
once | TRBD1 | TRBJ2-1 | TRBV7-9 | TGTGCCAGCAGCTTAGGGGAGACAGGGCAATCGGGTGATGAGCAGTTCTTC | CASSLGETGQSGDEQFF
NA | TRBD1 | TRBJ2-1 | TRBV27 | TGTGCCAGCAGCTCGGGACAGCCTATCTACAATGAGCAGTTCTTC | CASSSGQPIYNEQFF
NA | TRBD1 | TRBJ2-4 | TRBV25-1 | TGTGCCAGCAGTGACGTGGGACAGGGGAACATTCAGTACTTC | CASSDVGQGNIQYF
NA | NA | TRBJ1-2 | TRBV27 | TGTGCCAGCAGTTTAGGGGGGTTTCCCTATGGCTACACCTTC | CASSLGGFPYGYTF
once | NA | TRBJ1-1 | TRBV6-1 | TGTGCCAGCAGTGCTGTGGGGCCGAACACTGAAGCTTTCTTT | CASSAVGPNTEAFF
NA | NA | TRBJ1-3 | TRBV18 | TGTGCCAGCTCACCAATTAGCGTGATCAACTCTGGAAACACCATATATTTT | CASSPISVINSGNTIYF
NA | NA | TRBJ1-5 | TRBV30 | TGTGCCTGGAGTCCCAGGGGTGGTCAGCCCCAGCATTTT | CAWSPRGGQPQHF
NA | NA | TRBJ2-1 | TRBV5-6 | TGTGCCAGCAGATCCGGGTTCACCGCCTACAATGAGCAGTTCTTC | CASRSGFTAYNEQFF
NA | NA | TRBJ2-7 | TRBV30 | TGTGCCTGGAGTGGAGCCTCCTACGAGCAGTACTTC | CAWSGASYEQYF
NA | TRBD1 | TRBJ2-5 | TRBV15 | TGTGCCACCAGCAGGGACAGGGCCGGGGAGACCCAGTACTTC | CATSRDRAGETQYF
NA | NA | TRBJ2-7 | TRBV16 | TGTGCCAGCAGCCAAACGGGCTACGAGCAGTACTTC | CASSQTGYEQYF
NA | NA | TRBJ2-7 | TRBV5-1 | TGCGCCAGCAGCTTGGGCCCGCCTAGCTACGAGCAGTACTTC | CASSLGPPSYEQYF
NA | NA | TRBJ2-2 | TRBV19 | TGTGCCAGTAGAACGGGGGGCCGATATAACGGGGAGCTGTTTTTT | CASRTGGRYNGELFF
NA | NA | TRBJ1-6 | TRBV30 | TGTGCCTGGAGTTACAAATCCTATAATTCACCCCTCCACTTT | CAWSYKSYNSPLHF
NA | NA | TRBJ2-7 | TRBV2 | TGTGCCAGCAGTGAAGCGCTTCTGAGGGAGATCGACGAGCAGTACTTC | CASSEALLREIDEQYF
NA | TRBD1 | TRBJ2-7 | TRBV15 | TGTGCCACCAGCAGCGACAGGGGAAGATACGAGCAGTACTTC | CATSSDRGRYEQYF
NA | NA | TRBJ2-6 | TRBV12-2 | TGTGCAAGTCGCTTTAAGGGAGGACTTGCTGGGGCCAACGGCCTGACTTTC | CASRFKGGLAGANGLTF
NA | NA | TRBJ1-2 | TRBV21-1 | TGTGCCAGCAGCGCTAAGGACACTGTTAACTATGGCTACACCTTC | CASSAKDTVNYGYTF
NA | TRBD1 | TRBJ2-4 | TRBV2 | TGTGCCAGCCTCAAAACAGGGGGGGCCAAAAACATTCAGTACTTC | CASLKTGGAKNIQYF
NA | TRBD2 | TRBJ2-5 | TRBV13 | TGTGCCAGCAGCAGGGACCCCGGGGGGTCCCAGTACTTC | CASSRDPGGSQYF
NA | NA | TRBJ2-2 | TRBV19 | TGTGCCAGTAGTCTAACCGGGGAGCTGTTTTTT | CASSLTGELFF
NA | NA | TRBJ2-6 | TRBV2 | TGTGCCAGCAGCCCAGGGTACTCTGGGGCCAACGTCCTGACTTTC | CASSPGYSGANVLTF